The sequence of this T cell receptor (beta chain) was determined in a study of cytomegalovirus exposure and HLA in healthy donors (dated by TCRdb to 2015 to 2018). Background for the entire study: The 550 to 750 repertoires of the first cohort and the 95 to 150 validation repertoires were produced on the same platform, according to a later analysis. The study aimed to test whether signatures of past pathogen exposure could be identified by cataloging public T cell receptors. Besides the first cohort of about 730 subjects, a separate validation cohort made up of 95 to 150 different subjects was used. The study combined high-throughput TCR immunosequencing, statistical association of individual TCRs with disease status, and machine learning to predict cytomegalovirus infection status. The research as a whole found: The study listed 150 to 200 TCR beta chains as associated with cytomegalovirus. According to the authors, the approach could potentially be generalized to other disease states and immunological phenotypes. Cytomegalovirus status was reported to be diagnosed by the classifier with high specificity and sensitivity in both the original and validation cohorts. All 110 or so repertoires were used to score co-occurrence in the validation cohort in a later analysis, because that analysis had no HLA typing for the cohort. While some public TCRs were present in many individuals, most TCR sequences turned up only very rarely across donors. In vitro tests confirmed that three of the cytomegalovirus-associated TCR beta chains recognize cytomegalovirus antigens. In a later analysis, TCRs clustered in the first cohort were found to also tend to co-occur in the roughly 130 validation repertoires, with approximately 93% of cluster scores above 0.

The library was made by the immunoSEQ multiplex PCR assay. As for how the authors treated the data: To diagnose cytomegalovirus status from the catalog of TCR beta chain sequences, a statistical classification framework was built. The table comes from immuneACCESS by way of TCRdb, which keeps in-frame sequences with V and J called. Part of the clones is missing from these tables; in studies checked, under half for an unresolved V gene and the rest for unknown reasons. The V and J calls and clone size are taken from that table; D and trimming were inferred from the DNA. The sample table lists 120,000 or so clones, approximately 91% of them with a count of one. The leading ten clones occupy around 4.5% of the sample. The donors belonged to the validation cohort of 120 subjects, which was separate from the roughly 670-subject first cohort. On this clone itself: This clone's antigen is unknown. No base qualities exist here, and no much larger clone lies one base off it.

The origin of this receptor is a man between 18 and 35 years old in good health and CMV-seropositive. Input material: PBMCs.

The nucleotide sequence reads as follows: TGTGCCAGCAGCTTGGATTGGGGCCTCTCTGGAAACACCATATATTTT. This yields the protein CASSLDWGLSGNTIYF. The sequence joins TRBV5-5 to TRBJ1-3; D gene: possibly TRBD1, on 5 matching bases. Sequences SGHKS (CDR1) and YYEKEE (CDR2) are obtained from the germline V gene (reference sequence). The CDR3, cysteine through phenylalanine, is 16 amino acids long. Only the CDR3 DNA is retained, 48 bases long and in frame from the first base. Trimming takes 0 bases from V and 0 bases from J, and the germline ends sit 10 bases apart.